Below are 21 T cell receptor beta chains sequenced from a single sample in a study of early T cells in non-severe SARS-CoV-2 infection (dated by TCRdb to 2020 to 2022). To prepare the library, 5' RACE was applied. Data came from a NextSeq 500. In TCRdb, the public reads were trimmed at Q25 with fastp and aligned with MiXCR, with productive beta chains retained. Every entry covers one CDR3 protein and lists the most common genes and DNA from its rows. The sample table lists around 33,000 distinct CDR3 sequences, 6% to 8.5% of them with a count of one. Roughly 4.1% of the sample is in the top ten clones. Sample: whole blood. These receptor sequences come from an adult who was a healthcare worker with PCR-confirmed SARS-CoV-2 infection or an uninfected control (not recorded which).

This chain links TRBV28 with TRBJ2-7; no clear D gene. Trimming removed 3 bases at V and 8 bases at J, with 11 bases between. CDR3 length: 12 amino acids. Germline V gene data show CDR1 as MDHEN and CDR2 as SYDVKM. The CDR3, as DNA: TGTGCCAGCAGTTTTCCCGGCTCAAAGCAGTACTTC. Translation: CASSFPGSKQYF.

This clonotype was detected ten times or more. The chain links TRBV20-1 to TRBJ1-5; perhaps TRBD1 as D (6 bases). V shed 6 bases and J shed 7 bases, with 13 bases lying between them. Per germline, CDR1 DFQATT and CDR2 SNEGSKA (reference sequence). CDR3 length: 12 residues. CDR3 bases: TGCAGTGCCCAGCAGGGGACCCAGCCCCAGCATTTT. Residues: CSAQQGTQPQHF.

This clonotype came up many times. The genes are TRBV12-3 or TRBV12-4 and TRBJ2-1; no definite D call. V lost 3 bases to trimming and J lost 0 bases, with 6 bases between them. CDR3 length: 14 residues. The CDR3 nucleotides read TGTGCCAGCAGTTTCCTAGACTCCTACAATGAGCAGTTCTTC. As protein: CASSFLDSYNEQFF.

Note on this clonotype: Possible read error: a much larger clone is one base away. V and J are TRBV28 and TRBJ2-2, with TRBD2 matching 11 bases. The CDR3 is 16 amino acids. Germline CDR1 is MDHEN and CDR2 is SYDVKM. CDR3 sequence: CASSTLAGGGTGELIF. The CDR3 nucleotides are TGTGCCAGCTCCACCCTAGCGGGAGGCGGCACCGGGGAGCTGATTTTT.

This clonotype was seen repeatedly, ten times or more. The rearrangement links TRBV28 to TRBJ2-7, with 9 bases aligning to TRBD1. V lost 8 bases to trimming and J lost 5 bases; unmatched junction nucleotides: 7. The CDR3 covers 13 residues. Per the germline V gene, CDR1 is MDHEN and CDR2 is SYDVKM. The CDR3 sequence is CASRLGQGNEQYF. The CDR3 DNA is TGTGCCAGCCGCTTAGGACAGGGGAACGAGCAGTACTTC.

This clonotype was counted at least ten times. The chain carries TRBV7-9 and TRBJ2-1, with 7 bases matching TRBD1. The CDR3 has 19 amino acids. CDR1 SEHNR and CDR2 FQNEAQ come from the germline V gene (reference sequence). The ends lost 5 bases at V and 0 bases at J; junction bases unmatched: 16. CDR3 DNA sequence: TGTGCCAGCAGCCCCCGGCTGACAGGGAATGGGCTCTCCTACAATGAGCAGTTCTTC. Residues: CASSPRLTGNGLSYNEQFF.

V is TRBV4-1 and J is TRBJ2-1; the match to TRBD2 covers 7 bases. CDR1 and CDR2 from the germline V gene are MGHRA and YSYEKL. The CDR3 runs to 16 residues. Trimming removed 1 base from V and 1 base from J; junction bases left unmatched: 4. CDR3 region: CASSQGVGGSYNEQFF. The CDR3 nucleotides read TGCGCCAGCAGCCAAGGGGTGGGAGGGTCCTACAATGAGCAGTTCTTC.

This clonotype showed up many times. The rearrangement uses TRBV7-8 and TRBJ2-1, with TRBD2 identical over 9 bases. Trimming cost V 8 bases and J 4 bases; bases outside gene matches: 6. Germline V gene sequence: CDR1 SGHVS, CDR2 FQNEAQ. The CDR3 covers 14 residues. This CDR3 is CASCASGNYNEQFF. The CDR3 nucleotides read TGTGCCAGCTGTGCTAGCGGGAATTACAATGAGCAGTTCTTC.

This clonotype was detected many times. The junction and the germline gene differ at one end; a read error may be behind it. The chain couples TRBV10-3 to TRBJ2-3, with 8 bases matching TRBD1. The CDR3 runs 13 residues. CDR1 ENHRY and CDR2 SYGVKD come from the germline V gene. The CDR3 sequence is CAISDSGTGTQYF. The DNA of the CDR3 is TGTGCCATCAGTGATTCCGGGACAGGTACGCAGTATTTT.

This clonotype has ten or more counts. The chain recombines TRBV5-1 with TRBJ2-5, with 10 nucleotides matching TRBD2. V lost 7 bases, J lost 4 bases, and 4 bases stayed unmatched. The CDR3 has 13 amino acids. Looked up from germline, CDR1 is SGHRS and CDR2 is YFSETQ. The DNA of the CDR3 is TGCGCCAGCGGGATAGCGGGAGGAGAGACCCAGTACTTC. It codes for CASGIAGGETQYF.

This clonotype was detected ten times or more. The chain has TRBV29-1 and TRBJ1-1, with 7 bases lining up with TRBD1. Germline V CDR1 and CDR2: SQVTM, ANQGSEA. J was trimmed by 2 bases and V by 3 bases; bases with no gene match: 12. The CDR3 totals 16 residues. CDR3 sequence: CSVESEGAWLNTEAFF. CDR3 DNA sequence: TGCAGCGTTGAGTCAGAGGGGGCTTGGTTAAACACTGAAGCTTTCTTT.

There are many counts of this clonotype. The chain employs TRBV19 and TRBJ2-7, with D possibly being TRBD2 (6 bases). With 3 bases removed from V and 7 bases from J, the gap between germline ends came to 7 bases. CDR1 LNHDA and CDR2 SQIVND come from the germline V gene (reference sequence). The CDR3 has 11 residues. The CDR3 coding sequence is TGTGCCAGTAGTATCGGGGGTGAGCAGTACTTC. Translating it yields CASSIGGEQYF.

The gene calls are TRBV29-1 and TRBJ2-7; D gene ambiguous. CDR1 SQVTM and CDR2 ANQGSEA come from the germline V gene. The CDR3 covers 11 residues. Trimming left V 5 bases short and J 4 bases short, with 9 bases between. CDR3 region: CSVPGQYEQYF. The CDR3 DNA reads as TGCAGCGTTCCCGGTCAGTACGAGCAGTACTTC.

This clonotype showed up many times. The V gene is TRBV13, the J gene TRBJ2-7; 7 bases are a match to TRBD1. Per germline, CDR1 PRHDT and CDR2 FYEKMQ (reference sequence). This CDR3 has 17 amino acids. V trimming: 4 bases; J trimming: 3 bases; junction bases outside the gene matches: 15. This CDR3 is CASSSTFSQGVFYEQYF. The CDR3 nucleotides read TGTGCCAGCAGCTCCACTTTCAGTCAGGGGGTGTTCTACGAGCAGTACTTC. The variable domain in full, completed from reference TRBV13 and TRBJ2-7, reads AAGVIQSPRHLIKEKRETATLKCYPIPRHDTVYWYQQGPGQDPQFLISFYEKMQSDKGSIPDRFSAQQFSDYHSELNMSSLELGDSALYFCASSSTFSQGVFYEQYFGPGTRLTVT.

V usage is TRBV5-8 and J usage is TRBJ2-3; 10 bases are a match to TRBD1. CDR1 and CDR2 (germline): SGHTS, YDEGEE. V shed 4 bases, J shed 2 bases, and the junction held 1 base outside the gene matches. The CDR3 is 14 residues long. The CDR3 DNA is TGTGCCAGCAGCCGACAGGGGGCCACAGATACGCAGTATTTT. Protein: CASSRQGATDTQYF.

Only a few counts were recorded for this clonotype. One end of the junction does not line up with germline, which may come from a read error. The chain has TRBV6-6 and TRBJ2-3, with TRBD2 identical over 14 bases. The CDR3 sequence is 14 residues long. Germline V gene sequence: CDR1 MNHNY, CDR2 SVGAGI (reference sequence). The CDR3 sequence: CASSTSGTSGSMDF. The CDR3 bases are TGTGCCAGCAGTACCTCCGGGACTAGCGGGAGTATGGATTTT.

At least ten counts were recorded for this clonotype. CDR3 sequence: CASSTHANNEQFF. As DNA, the CDR3 is TGTGCCAGCTCTACCCATGCTAACAATGAGCAGTTCTTC. The genes are TRBV13 and TRBJ2-1; no definite D call. Germline CDR1 and CDR2: PRHDT and FYEKMQ (reference sequence). CDR3 length equals 13 residues. V was trimmed by 8 bases and J by 5 bases, leaving 13 bases between them.

This clonotype has at least ten counts. The chain combines TRBV30 with TRBJ1-2; D gene ambiguous. Germline loops: CDR1 GTSNPN, CDR2 SVGIG (reference sequence). The CDR3 has 12 amino acids. Trimming shortened V by 1 base and J by 1 base, and 4 bases separated the two germline ends. For the CDR3, the DNA is TGTGCCTGGAGTGACCTTAACTATGGCTACACCTTC. Protein sequence: CAWSDLNYGYTF.

This clonotype was observed many times. The V call is TRBV27, the J call TRBJ2-1; D possibly corresponds to TRBD2 (6 bases). Germline-derived CDR1 and CDR2 are MNHEY and SMNVEV (reference sequence). This CDR3 has 15 amino acids. V lost 2 bases and J 5 bases, leaving 13 bases between the germline ends. CDR3 residues: CASSLMEGRNNEQFF. The CDR3 DNA sequence: TGTGCCAGCAGTTTAATGGAGGGTAGAAACAATGAGCAGTTCTTC.

This clonotype showed up just a few times. This chain joins TRBV11-3 and TRBJ1-6; D gene ambiguous. The CDR3 loop spans 11 amino acids. Deletions cut 4 bases from V and 10 bases from J, with 5 bases between. Germline loops: CDR1 SGHNT, CDR2 YENEEA. CDR3 sequence (DNA): TGTGCCAGCAGCTGCCGATCACCCCTCCACTTT. Amino acids: CASSCRSPLHF.

This clonotype was seen repeatedly, ten times or more. CDR3 residues: CASSKANYEQYF. The CDR3 nucleotides are TGTGCCAGTAGTAAGGCGAACTACGAGCAGTACTTC. This chain uses TRBV19 with TRBJ2-7; D is undetermined. V was trimmed by 4 bases and J by 3 bases, leaving 7 bases between them. The CDR3 extends over 12 amino acids. Germline loops: CDR1 LNHDA, CDR2 SQIVND (reference sequence).